The next 4 T cell receptor beta chains were all read from a single sample in a study of blood T cell repertoires in COVID-19. Produced via immunoSEQ multiplex PCR; TCRdb's table is partial and in-frame only. This sample has about 210,000 clones, with 81% found just once. Sequenced: PBMCs or T cells enriched from blood (not recorded which). The receptors derive from a woman between 50 and 59 years old with acute COVID-19.

This clone was found a few times. The V call is TRBV10-3, the J call TRBJ1-1; unclear D gene. V dropped 2 bases and J dropped 6 bases, with 13 bases sitting between them. This CDR3 has 14 residues. CDR1 ENHRY and CDR2 SYGVKD come from the germline V gene. CDR3 nucleotides: TGTGCCATCAGTGAGAGGGAGAAGAGCTCTGAAGCTTTCTTT. Protein: CAISEREKSSEAFF.

In its sample, this clone was seen a few times. The same CDR3 is also encoded by other DNA sequences in this sample. This sequence joins TRBV3-1 (or the pseudogene TRBV3-2) and TRBJ2-7; 8 positions agree with TRBD2. Germline CDR1 is LGHDT and CDR2 is YNNKEL (reference sequence). V gave up 4 bases and J gave up 3 bases; unmatched junction bases: 2. The CDR3 extends over 13 amino acids. CDR3 DNA: TGTGCCAGCAGCCGCACTAGCGGCTACGAGCAGTACTTC. It is translated as CASSRTSGYEQYF.

This chain joins TRBV7-9 and TRBJ1-1; D remains ambiguous. The V gene's germline CDR1 is SEHNR and CDR2 FQNEAQ (reference sequence). The CDR3 is 15 residues long. Trimming pared 2 bases from V and 0 bases from J, leaving 10 bases between. Here the CDR3 reads CASSLTASMNTEAFF. For the CDR3, the DNA is TGTGCCAGCAGCTTAACAGCTTCTATGAACACTGAAGCTTTCTTT. The variable domain in full, with the rest retrieved from reference TRBV7-9 and TRBJ1-1, is DTGVSQNPRHKITKRGQNVTFRCDPISEHNRLYWYRQTLGQGPEFLTYFQNEAQLEKSRLLSDRFSAERPKGSFSTLEIQRTEQGDSAMYLCASSLTASMNTEAFFGQGTRLTVV.

This clone was seen once. J is TRBJ1-1 and V is TRBV28, with D perhaps TRBD1 (6 bases). The CDR3 covers 16 residues. Germline CDR1 is MDHEN and CDR2 is SYDVKM. Trimming stripped 8 bases from V and 0 bases from J, with 19 bases between. The CDR3 sequence: CASVIYPGVMNTEAFF. CDR3 coding DNA: TGTGCCAGCGTTATATATCCAGGGGTCATGAACACTGAAGCTTTCTTT.